This TCR beta chain was profiled in a study of T cells in Graves' hyperthyroidism and ophthalmopathy. Study-level results: In the blood, most expanded thyroid clonotypes above 0.001 appeared as well. Patients with ophthalmopathy were separated from those with stable hyperthyroidism by a 13 V-J model.

The CDR3 spans 14 residues. Germline CDR1 is DFQATT and CDR2 is SNEGSKA (reference sequence). Trimming removed 1 base from V and 3 bases from J, with 13 bases in between. With respect to this clonotype: Antigen unknown.

Using about 10 ml of fresh peripheral blood, PBMCs were prepared. Template material for amplifying TCR beta CDR3 regions consisted of RNA transcripts. TCR CDR3 underwent first-round RT-PCR with the HTBI primer set. MiXCR, run by TCRdb on the multiplex PCR reads, gives a single entry per CDR3 protein. The sample shows about 640,000 distinct CDR3 sequences, around 21% of them seen only once. Sequences were obtained from blood. J is TRBJ2-7 and V is TRBV20-1, with D hard to call. This sequence was found in a man aged 25 to 40 with Graves' ophthalmopathy. CDR3 DNA: TGCAGTGCTAGAGGACGAAACCAAAACTACGAGCAGTACTTC. It is translated as CSARGRNQNYEQYF.